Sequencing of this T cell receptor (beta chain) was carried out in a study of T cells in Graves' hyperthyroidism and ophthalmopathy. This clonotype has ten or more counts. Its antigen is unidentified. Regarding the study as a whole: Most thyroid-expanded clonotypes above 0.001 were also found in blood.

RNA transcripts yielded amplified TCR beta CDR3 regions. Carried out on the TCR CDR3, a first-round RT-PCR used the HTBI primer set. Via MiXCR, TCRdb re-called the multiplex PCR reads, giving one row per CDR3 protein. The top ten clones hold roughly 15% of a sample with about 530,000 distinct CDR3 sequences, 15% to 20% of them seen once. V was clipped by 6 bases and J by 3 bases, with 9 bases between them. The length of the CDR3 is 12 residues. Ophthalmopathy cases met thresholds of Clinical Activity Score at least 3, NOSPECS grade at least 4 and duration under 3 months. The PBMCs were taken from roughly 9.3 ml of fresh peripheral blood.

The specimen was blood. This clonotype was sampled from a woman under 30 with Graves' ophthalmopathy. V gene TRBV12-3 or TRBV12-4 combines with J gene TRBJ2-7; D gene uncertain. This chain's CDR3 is CASSSVDYEQYF. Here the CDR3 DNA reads TGTGCCAGCAGCTCAGTCGACTACGAGCAGTACTTC.